This T cell receptor (beta chain) stems from a study of blood T cells in healthy people across ages. Study findings and constraints: Bulk PBMC profiling left naive and antigen-experienced comparisons inconclusive.

The CDR3 runs 18 residues. CDR1 LGHNA and CDR2 YSLEER come from the germline V gene. Trimming removed 0 bases from V and 0 bases from J, with 12 bases in between. A second about 6 to 12 cycle PCR used barcoded and J-beta primers. TCRdb reprocessed the 5' RACE reads with MiXCR, giving one entry per CDR3 protein. In the table there are around 940,000 distinct CDR3 sequences, about 53% of which are singletons. Details on this clonotype: What it binds is not known.

This chain uses TRBV4-3 with TRBJ2-6; D not resolved. The sequencing sample was made of blood. The receptor's source is a woman aged 55 to 70 in good health. As DNA, the CDR3 is TGCGCCAGCAGCCAAGATTACCCGAGAGGCTCTGGGGCCAACGTCCTGACTTTC. Its protein is CASSQDYPRGSGANVLTF.